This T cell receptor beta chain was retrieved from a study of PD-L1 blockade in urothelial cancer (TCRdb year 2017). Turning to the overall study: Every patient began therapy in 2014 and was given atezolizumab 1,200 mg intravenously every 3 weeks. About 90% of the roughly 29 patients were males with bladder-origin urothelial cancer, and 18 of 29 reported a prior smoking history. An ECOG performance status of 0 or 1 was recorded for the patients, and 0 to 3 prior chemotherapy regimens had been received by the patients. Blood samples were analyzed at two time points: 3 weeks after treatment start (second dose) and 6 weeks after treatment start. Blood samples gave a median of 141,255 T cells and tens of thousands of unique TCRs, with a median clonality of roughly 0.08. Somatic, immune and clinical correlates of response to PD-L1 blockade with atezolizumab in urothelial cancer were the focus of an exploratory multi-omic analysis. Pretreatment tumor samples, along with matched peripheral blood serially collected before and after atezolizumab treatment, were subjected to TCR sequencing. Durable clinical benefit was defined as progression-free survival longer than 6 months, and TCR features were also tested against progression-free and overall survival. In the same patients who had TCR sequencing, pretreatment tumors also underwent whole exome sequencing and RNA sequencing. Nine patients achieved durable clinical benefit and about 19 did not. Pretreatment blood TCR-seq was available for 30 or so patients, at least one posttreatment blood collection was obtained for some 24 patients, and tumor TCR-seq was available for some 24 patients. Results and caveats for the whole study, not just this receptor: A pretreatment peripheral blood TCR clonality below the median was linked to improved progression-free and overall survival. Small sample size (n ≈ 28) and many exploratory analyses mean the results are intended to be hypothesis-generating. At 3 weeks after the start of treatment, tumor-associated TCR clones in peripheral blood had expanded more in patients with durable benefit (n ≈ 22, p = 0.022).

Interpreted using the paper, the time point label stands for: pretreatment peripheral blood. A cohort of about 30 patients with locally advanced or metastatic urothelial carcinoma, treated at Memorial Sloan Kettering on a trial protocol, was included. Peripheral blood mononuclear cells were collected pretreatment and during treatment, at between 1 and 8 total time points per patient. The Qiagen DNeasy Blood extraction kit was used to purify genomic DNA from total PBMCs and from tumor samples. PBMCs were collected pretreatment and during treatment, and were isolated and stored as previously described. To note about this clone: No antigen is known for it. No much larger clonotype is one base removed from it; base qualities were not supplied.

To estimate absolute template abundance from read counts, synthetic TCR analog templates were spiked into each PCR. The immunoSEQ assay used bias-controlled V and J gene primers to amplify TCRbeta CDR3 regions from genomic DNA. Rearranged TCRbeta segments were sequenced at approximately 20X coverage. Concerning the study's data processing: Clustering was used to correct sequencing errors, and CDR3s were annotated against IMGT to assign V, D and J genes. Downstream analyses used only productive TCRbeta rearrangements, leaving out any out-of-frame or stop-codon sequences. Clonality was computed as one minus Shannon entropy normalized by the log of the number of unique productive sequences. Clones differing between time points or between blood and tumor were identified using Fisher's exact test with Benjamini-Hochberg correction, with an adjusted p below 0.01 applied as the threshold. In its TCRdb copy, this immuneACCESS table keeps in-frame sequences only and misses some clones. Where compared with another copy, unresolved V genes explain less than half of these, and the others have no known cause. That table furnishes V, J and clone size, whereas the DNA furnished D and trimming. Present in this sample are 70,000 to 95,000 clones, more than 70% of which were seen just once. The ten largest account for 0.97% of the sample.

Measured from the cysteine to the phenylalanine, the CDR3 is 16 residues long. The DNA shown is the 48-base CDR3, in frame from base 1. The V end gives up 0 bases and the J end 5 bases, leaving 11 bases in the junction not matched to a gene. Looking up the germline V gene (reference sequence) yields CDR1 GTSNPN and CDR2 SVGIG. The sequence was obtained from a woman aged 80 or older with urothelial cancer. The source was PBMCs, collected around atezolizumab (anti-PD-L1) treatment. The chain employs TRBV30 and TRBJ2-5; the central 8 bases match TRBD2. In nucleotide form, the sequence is TGTGCCTGGAGTGTGGTCCCAAGGCCGGGGGGGGAGACCCAGTACTTC. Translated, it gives CAWSVVPRPGGETQYF.